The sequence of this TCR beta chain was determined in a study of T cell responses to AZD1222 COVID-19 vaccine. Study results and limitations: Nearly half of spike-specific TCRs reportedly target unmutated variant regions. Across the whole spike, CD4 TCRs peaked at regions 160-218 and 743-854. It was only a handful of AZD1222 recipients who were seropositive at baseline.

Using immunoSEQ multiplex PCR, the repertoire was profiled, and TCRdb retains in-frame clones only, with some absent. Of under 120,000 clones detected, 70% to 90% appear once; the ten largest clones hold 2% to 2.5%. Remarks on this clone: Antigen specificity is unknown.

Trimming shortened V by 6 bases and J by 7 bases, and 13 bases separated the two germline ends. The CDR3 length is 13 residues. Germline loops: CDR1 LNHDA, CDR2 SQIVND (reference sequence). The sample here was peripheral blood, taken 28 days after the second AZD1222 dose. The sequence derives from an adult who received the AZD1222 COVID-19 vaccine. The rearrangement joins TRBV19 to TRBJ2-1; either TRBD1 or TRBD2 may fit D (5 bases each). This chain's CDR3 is CASRSGTNNEQFF. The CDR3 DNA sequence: TGTGCCAGTAGATCCGGGACCAATAATGAGCAGTTCTTC.